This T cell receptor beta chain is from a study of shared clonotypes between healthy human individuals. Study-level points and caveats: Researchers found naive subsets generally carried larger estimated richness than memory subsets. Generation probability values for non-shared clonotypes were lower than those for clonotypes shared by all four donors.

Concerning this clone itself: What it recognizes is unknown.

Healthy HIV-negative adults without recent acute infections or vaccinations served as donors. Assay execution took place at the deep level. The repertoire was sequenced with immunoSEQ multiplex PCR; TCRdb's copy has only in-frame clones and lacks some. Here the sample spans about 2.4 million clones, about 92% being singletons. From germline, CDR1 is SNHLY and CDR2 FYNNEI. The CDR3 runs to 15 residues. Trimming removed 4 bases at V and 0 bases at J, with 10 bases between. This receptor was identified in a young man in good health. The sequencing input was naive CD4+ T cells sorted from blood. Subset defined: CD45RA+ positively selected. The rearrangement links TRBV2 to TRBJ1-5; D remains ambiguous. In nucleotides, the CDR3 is TGTGCCAGCAGTGTCCGAGGAGTTAGCAATCAGCCCCAGCATTTT. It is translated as CASSVRGVSNQPQHF. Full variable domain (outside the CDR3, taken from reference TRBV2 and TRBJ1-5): EPEVTQTPSHQVTQMGQEVILRCVPISNHLYFYWYRQILGQKVEFLVSFYNNEISEKSEIFDDQFSVERPDGSNFTLKIRSTKLEDSAMYFCASSVRGVSNQPQHFGDGTRLSIL.